Each of the 32 T cell receptor beta chains below was sequenced from the same sample in a study of blood T cell repertoires in COVID-19. Repertoires were generated with immunoSEQ multiplex PCR, while TCRdb's copy carries only in-frame clones and drops some. The sample carries around 45,000 clones, over 85% recorded once. Sequencing was carried out using peripheral blood. The receptors here all came from an older man with acute or convalescent COVID-19.

The CDR3 bases are TGTGCCAGCAGCTTGAGGGGTTGGGGACAGGGCCCGTACGAGCAGTACTTC. Translating it yields CASSLRGWGQGPYEQYF. The chain links TRBV5-6 to TRBJ2-7; 9 nucleotides align to TRBD1. The germline CDR1 and CDR2 sequences are SGHDT and YYEEEE. The V segment lost 1 base and the J segment 4 bases; nucleotides outside the gene matches: 12. The CDR3 runs 17 residues.

V and J are TRBV19 and TRBJ2-3, with 9 bases fitting TRBD1. Germline CDR1 LNHDA, CDR2 SQIVND (reference sequence). Unmatched junction bases numbered 11, after V lost 7 bases and J lost 6 bases. The CDR3 spans 15 residues. The CDR3 nucleotides are TGTGCCAGTAAGAAAGCGGGACAGGGAGGGGATACGCAGTATTTT. Amino acids: CASKKAGQGGDTQYF.

The rearrangement links TRBV2 to TRBJ1-2; D might be TRBD1 (5 bases). Germline V CDR1 and CDR2: SNHLY, FYNNEI. CDR3 size: 15 residues. Trimming removed 2 bases at V and 4 bases at J, with 14 bases between. The CDR3 is CASSESVRGTYGYTF. The CDR3 DNA follows: TGTGCCAGCAGTGAATCCGTTAGGGGCACCTATGGCTACACCTTC.

The chain uses TRBV18 and TRBJ1-2; 9 bases are shared with TRBD1. The germline V gene encodes CDR1 KGHSH and CDR2 LQKENI. V lost 3 bases to trimming and J lost 6 bases; unmatched junction nucleotides: 14. This CDR3 spans 17 amino acids. The CDR3 sequence is CASSPSGTGIRGHGYTF. CDR3 DNA: TGTGCCAGCTCACCGTCCGGGACAGGGATTCGGGGGCATGGCTACACCTTC.

The chain employs TRBV30 and TRBJ1-5, with D maybe TRBD1 (6 bases). V was cut by 2 bases and J by 2 bases, with 13 bases left in between. CDR1 and CDR2 (germline): GTSNPN, SVGIG (reference sequence). The CDR3 extends over 15 amino acids. The chain's CDR3 is CAWSKLDSGNQPQHF. The CDR3 coding sequence is TGTGCCTGGAGTAAATTGGACAGCGGCAATCAGCCCCAGCATTTT.

The table lists this clone with a few counts. This sequence joins TRBV27 and TRBJ2-5; D gene uncertain. The CDR3 is 12 residues long. With 3 bases removed from V and 4 bases from J, the gap between germline ends came to 6 bases. Germline V lookup: CDR1 MNHEY, CDR2 SMNVEV (reference sequence). CDR3 coding DNA: TGTGCCAGCAGTTTCCCCGGAGAGACCCAGTACTTC. Protein product: CASSFPGETQYF.

The gene calls are TRBV5-1 and TRBJ2-2; 14 bases line up with TRBD2. This CDR3 contains 19 residues. In germline, CDR1 is SGHRS, CDR2 YFSETQ. The junction had 12 bases not matched to a gene; V was cut back by 1 base and J by 7 bases. CDR3: CASSLRGRGLAGGHGELFF. In nucleotides, the CDR3 is TGCGCCAGCAGCTTGAGGGGACGTGGACTAGCGGGGGGACACGGGGAGCTGTTTTTT. The whole variable domain, filled in from reference TRBV5-1 and TRBJ2-2, reads KAGVTQTPRYLIKTRGQQVTLSCSPISGHRSVSWYQQTPGQGLQFLFEYFSETQRNKGNFPGRFSGRQFSNSRSEMNVSTLELGDSALYLCASSLRGRGLAGGHGELFFGEGSRLTVL.

Here the CDR3 reads CASSLAAGENQPQHF. CDR3 nucleotides: TGCGCCAGCAGCTTGGCGGCAGGGGAAAATCAGCCCCAGCATTTT. The chain carries TRBV5-1 and TRBJ1-5; a possible D gene is TRBD1 (6 bases). Trimming stripped 0 bases from V and 4 bases from J, with 11 bases between. The germline gives CDR1 SGHRS, CDR2 YFSETQ. This CDR3 is built from 15 residues.

The chain joins TRBV19 to TRBJ1-5; 10 bases agree with TRBD1. Germline-derived CDR1 and CDR2 are LNHDA and SQIVND (reference sequence). The CDR3 extends over 16 amino acids. The V and J ends lost 4 bases and 3 bases, in that order; junction bases with no gene match: 6. This CDR3 is CASSTPGTGDNQPQHF. DNA of the CDR3: TGTGCCAGTAGTACGCCCGGGACAGGGGACAATCAGCCCCAGCATTTT. The whole variable domain, filled in from reference TRBV19 and TRBJ1-5, reads DGGITQSPKYLFRKEGQNVTLSCEQNLNHDAMYWYRQDPGQGLRLIYYSQIVNDFQKGDIAEGYSVSREKKESFPLTVTSAQKNPTAFYLCASSTPGTGDNQPQHFGDGTRLSIL.

V gene TRBV5-1 combines with J gene TRBJ1-2, with 10 bases matching TRBD1. Trimming took 4 bases from V and 8 from J; bases not matched to a gene: 8. CDR3 length: 14 amino acids. Germline CDR1 SGHRS, CDR2 YFSETQ. The CDR3 protein is CASSPSGTGVGYTF. CDR3 DNA sequence: TGCGCCAGCAGCCCCTCCGGGACAGGGGTCGGCTACACCTTC.

This clone was picked up one time. The chain employs TRBV5-1 and TRBJ2-1; 10 positions match TRBD2. This CDR3 contains 21 residues. V lost 3 bases to trimming and J lost 4 bases; unmatched junction nucleotides: 22. Germline CDR1 and CDR2: SGHRS and YFSETQ. The CDR3 loop reads CASSSYYPSSGGREAYNEQFF. The CDR3 DNA follows: TGCGCCAGCAGCTCGTACTACCCCTCTAGCGGGGGCCGCGAGGCATACAATGAGCAGTTCTTC.

The genes are TRBV28 and TRBJ1-6; 9 positions agree with TRBD1. The V gene end was trimmed by 5 bases and the J gene end by 6 bases; junction bases not matched to a gene: 2. The CDR3 has 14 amino acids. Germline-derived CDR1 and CDR2 are MDHEN and SYDVKM. The CDR3 spells CASSHRGLNSPLHF. The CDR3 DNA reads as TGTGCCAGCAGTCACAGGGGGCTTAATTCACCCCTCCACTTT.

The chain recombines TRBV7-2 with TRBJ2-7; a possible D gene is TRBD1 (5 bases). The CDR3 sequence is 15 residues long. Germline V gives CDR1 SGHTA, CDR2 FQGNSA. V was clipped by 4 bases and J by 0 bases, with 13 bases between them. The CDR3 DNA sequence: TGTGCCAGCAGCTCCAGGGTAGGAGTCTCCTACGAGCAGTACTTC. It yields the protein CASSSRVGVSYEQYF. Full variable domain (missing parts from reference TRBV7-2 and TRBJ2-7): GAGVSQSPSNKVTEKGKDVELRCDPISGHTALYWYRQSLGQGLEFLIYFQGNSAPDKSGLPSDRFSAERTGGSVSTLTIQRTQQEDSAVYLCASSSRVGVSYEQYFGPGTRLTVT.

This chain links TRBV6-8 with TRBJ1-2, with D unclear. V lost 7 bases, J lost 8 bases, and 26 bases lay in between. The CDR3 loop spans 16 amino acids. Germline-derived CDR1 and CDR2 are MNHGY and SAAAGT. The CDR3 nucleotides are TGTGCCAGCACTACGACCACACCCCGGAGGTCGGAGGGCTACACCTTC. This sequence encodes CASTTTTPRRSEGYTF.

The V gene is TRBV3-1 (or the pseudogene TRBV3-2), the J gene TRBJ2-5, with D perhaps TRBD2 (5 bases). V lost 0 bases and J lost 4, with 12 bases in between. This CDR3 contains 15 residues. The germline V gene encodes CDR1 LGHDT and CDR2 YNNKEL (reference sequence). The CDR3, as DNA: TGTGCCAGCAGCCAAGATGGCGGGTTCAGAGAGACCCAGTACTTC. This sequence encodes CASSQDGGFRETQYF.

The gene calls are TRBV4-2 and TRBJ1-4, with unresolved D. The ends were cut back, 4 bases at V and 8 bases at J, with 8 bases in the middle. The length of the CDR3 is 12 residues. Germline CDR1 LGHNA, CDR2 YNFKEQ. The CDR3 region is CASSPRFEKLFF. The CDR3 DNA reads TGTGCCAGCAGCCCCCGGTTCGAAAAACTGTTTTTT.

The chain recombines TRBV5-4 with TRBJ2-1; 11 bases match TRBD1. Per the germline V gene, CDR1 is SGHNT and CDR2 is YYREEE (reference sequence). The CDR3 covers 15 residues. V lost 5 bases to trimming and J lost 2 bases; unmatched junction nucleotides: 3. CDR3 in DNA: TGTGCCAGCAGACAGGGACAGGGGGCCTACAATGAGCAGTTCTTC. Its translation: CASRQGQGAYNEQFF.

The chain carries TRBV11-2 and TRBJ1-5, with unresolved D. Between the trimmed V and J ends, which lost 0 bases and 7 bases, there was a span of 7 bases. CDR3 length: 13 amino acids. Germline V gene sequence: CDR1 SGHAT, CDR2 FQNNGV. The CDR3 coding sequence is TGTGCCAGCAGCTTAGATTTCCGGCAGCCCCAGCATTTT. It codes for CASSLDFRQPQHF.

V and J are TRBV28 and TRBJ2-5, with TRBD2 identical over 10 bases. CDR3 length: 15 residues. V was pared by 6 bases and J by 5 bases, with 9 bases of the junction left unmatched. Germline CDR1 and CDR2: MDHEN and SYDVKM. CDR3 coding DNA: TGTGCCAGCAGCCCCCCCACTAGCGGGGAGGAGACCCAGTACTTC. This encodes CASSPPTSGEETQYF.

This clone appeared a few times. This chain connects TRBV7-6 to TRBJ2-7; TRBD1 agrees at 7 bases. The V gene's germline CDR1 is SGHVS and CDR2 FNYEAQ. The CDR3 runs 15 residues. J was trimmed by 0 bases and V by 1 base; bases with no gene match: 3. CDR3 in DNA: TGTGCCAGCAGCTTAGACAGGGGTAGCTCCTACGAGCAGTACTTC. Translation: CASSLDRGSSYEQYF.

The chain joins TRBV19 to TRBJ1-2, with D unclear. The CDR3 has 14 amino acids. Trimming took 10 bases from V and 1 from J, leaving 16 bases between them. From germline, CDR1 is LNHDA and CDR2 SQIVND (reference sequence). Here the CDR3 DNA reads TGTGCCACCCGCGACCCAGGAGGTAACTATGGCTACACCTTC. It specifies CATRDPGGNYGYTF.

CDR3 in amino acids: CASSFRTGATQPQHF. As DNA, the CDR3 is TGTGCCAGTAGCTTTAGGACAGGAGCGACGCAGCCCCAGCATTTT. This rearrangement joins TRBV19 to TRBJ1-5, with 7 bases identical to TRBD1. The V gene end was trimmed by 6 bases and the J gene end by 7 bases; junction bases not matched to a gene: 12. This CDR3 has 15 residues. CDR1 and CDR2 from the germline V gene are LNHDA and SQIVND (reference sequence).

V usage is TRBV5-4 and J usage is TRBJ1-4; D uncertain. The CDR3 sequence is 13 residues long. Germline V gives CDR1 SGHNT, CDR2 YYREEE (reference sequence). V lost 7 bases to trimming and J lost 0 bases, with 7 bases between them. The CDR3 loop reads CASAVATNEKLFF. DNA of the CDR3: TGTGCCAGCGCGGTTGCAACTAATGAAAAACTGTTTTTT. The whole variable domain, remainder taken from reference TRBV5-4 and TRBJ1-4, is ETGVTQSPTHLIKTRGQQVTLRCSSQSGHNTVSWYQQALGQGPQFIFQYYREEENGRGNFPPRFSGLQFPNYSSELNVNALELDDSALYLCASAVATNEKLFFGSGTQLSVL.

V usage is TRBV5-6 and J usage is TRBJ2-5, with TRBD1 identical over 7 bases. Germline loops: CDR1 SGHDT, CDR2 YYEEEE. The CDR3 is 15 amino acids. The V segment lost 4 bases and the J segment 4 bases; nucleotides outside the gene matches: 10. The DNA for the CDR3 is TGTGCCAGCAGCCCGACAGGGACACAAGGAGAGACCCAGTACTTC. Translating it yields CASSPTGTQGETQYF.

The gene calls are TRBV10-3 and TRBJ2-2, with D tentatively TRBD2 (6 bases). The CDR3 totals 14 residues. V was clipped by 4 bases and J by 3 bases, with 9 bases between them. CDR1 ENHRY and CDR2 SYGVKD come from the germline V gene. CDR3 in DNA: TGTGCCATCAGTGGGGGGGTGGACACCGGGGAGCTGTTTTTT. Amino acid sequence: CAISGGVDTGELFF.

The count of this clone is one. The rearrangement uses TRBV7-3 and TRBJ2-1; D is possibly TRBD2 (6 bases). This CDR3 is 14 amino acids long. The V gene's germline CDR1 is SGHTA and CDR2 FQGTGA. V gave up 1 base and J gave up 6 bases, with 10 bases separating them. The CDR3 region has the DNA TGTGCCAGCAGCTTAAGCGGGGTTGGCAATGAGCAGTTCTTC. This gives the protein CASSLSGVGNEQFF.

The CDR3 sequence: CAIRDRAEAFF. The CDR3 DNA sequence: TGTGCCATCAGGGACAGAGCTGAAGCTTTCTTT. V and J are TRBV10-3 and TRBJ1-1, with a weak D call TRBD1 (6 bases). V was shortened by 6 bases and J by 6 bases, with 8 bases between the two germline ends. Germline lookup yields CDR1 ENHRY and CDR2 SYGVKD. This CDR3 has 11 amino acids.

This clone has just one count. The V and J genes are TRBV9 and TRBJ2-2; D ambiguous. This CDR3 is built from 14 residues. V was trimmed by 4 bases and J by 1 base, leaving 8 bases between them. Germline V gives CDR1 SGDLS, CDR2 YYNGEE. The CDR3 DNA reads TGTGCCAGCAGCCCCCCAAAGAACACCGGGGAGCTGTTTTTT. It encodes CASSPPKNTGELFF.

The genes are TRBV12-3 or TRBV12-4 and TRBJ2-3; a possible D gene is TRBD2 (5 bases). V lost 0 bases and J 8 bases, leaving 6 bases between the germline ends. CDR3 length: 12 amino acids. The CDR3 coding sequence is TGTGCCAGCAGTTTAGCCGGAGGTACGCAGTATTTT. It translates to CASSLAGGTQYF.

The rearrangement uses TRBV5-1 and TRBJ2-6; no firm D call. The V and J ends lost 1 base and 1 base respectively, with 9 bases between them. This CDR3 is 16 amino acids long. The V gene's germline CDR1 is SGHRS and CDR2 YFSETQ. The CDR3 DNA sequence: TGCGCCAGCAGCTTGAAGCCCGAATCTGGGGCCAACGTCCTGACTTTC. Its protein product is CASSLKPESGANVLTF.

V usage is TRBV6-1 and J usage is TRBJ1-4; a possible D gene is TRBD1 (5 bases). The length of the CDR3 is 17 residues. Germline V gene lookup returns CDR1 MNHNS and CDR2 SASEGT. The germline V and J ends were trimmed by 3 bases and 4 bases, with 18 bases remaining between them. CDR3 protein: CASSDQGRAAHNEKLFF. Written as DNA, the CDR3 is TGTGCCAGCAGTGACCAGGGTAGGGCGGCCCATAATGAAAAACTGTTTTTT.

V is TRBV24-1 and J is TRBJ2-5, with D tentatively TRBD2 (5 bases). The CDR3 loop spans 16 amino acids. Trimming removed 0 bases from V and 2 bases from J, with 12 bases in between. The V gene's germline CDR1 is KGHDR and CDR2 SFDVKD. CDR3 residues: CATSDLQRGIQETQYF. The CDR3 nucleotides are TGTGCCACCAGTGATTTGCAAAGAGGGATACAAGAGACCCAGTACTTC.